Listed below are T cell receptor beta chains from one sample, sequenced in a study of blood T cell repertoires in COVID-19. Using immunoSEQ multiplex PCR, the repertoire was profiled, and TCRdb retains in-frame clones only, with some absent. The table includes about 400,000 clones, roughly 87% detected once. Input material: PBMCs or T cells enriched from blood (not recorded which). Receptors were obtained from a woman in her thirties or forties with acute COVID-19. Both conserved end residues are part of each CDR3. Fields, in order: D gene, clone size, V gene, J gene, CDR3 DNA, CDR3 protein. A D gene is named only where the DNA matches it firmly. Where a row states a size, it is once, few, many or the class of an expanded clone; other rows omit it.

D gene: -; clone size: -; V gene: TRBV6-6; J gene: TRBJ2-3; CDR3 DNA: TGTGCCAGTTATACTGAGCGGAGCACAGATACGCAGTATTTT; CDR3 protein: CASYTERSTDTQYF
D gene: -; clone size: -; V gene: TRBV3-1/TRBV3-2; J gene: TRBJ1-4; CDR3 DNA: TGTGCCAGCAGCACCGACTATAATGAAAAACTGTTTTTT; CDR3 protein: CASSTDYNEKLFF
D gene: -; clone size: -; V gene: TRBV30; J gene: TRBJ1-6; CDR3 DNA: TGTGCCTGGAGTTTCAGGGAGGGGTCACCCCTCCACTTT; CDR3 protein: CAWSFREGSPLHF
D gene: TRBD1; clone size: -; V gene: TRBV6-5; J gene: TRBJ2-7; CDR3 DNA: TGTGCCAGCAGTTTCGGGACAGACATCTACGAGCAGTACTTC; CDR3 protein: CASSFGTDIYEQYF
D gene: -; clone size: -; V gene: TRBV6-1; J gene: TRBJ1-6; CDR3 DNA: TGTGCCAGCAGTGAACTGGCAGGGAATTCACCCCTCCACTTT; CDR3 protein: CASSELAGNSPLHF
D gene: -; clone size: -; V gene: TRBV7-2; J gene: TRBJ2-5; CDR3 DNA: TGTGCCAGCAGCTTACCGACTAGCCGAGGGGGGGAGACCCAGTACTTC; CDR3 protein: CASSLPTSRGGETQYF
D gene: -; clone size: -; V gene: TRBV5-6; J gene: TRBJ1-2; CDR3 DNA: TGTGCCAGCAGCTTGGGGCCAAACAGGGAAACGGACTACACCTTC; CDR3 protein: CASSLGPNRETDYTF
D gene: TRBD1; clone size: -; V gene: TRBV19; J gene: TRBJ1-4; CDR3 DNA: TGTGCCAGTAGTGGGACAGTAGGAGAAAAACTGTTTTTT; CDR3 protein: CASSGTVGEKLFF
D gene: TRBD1; clone size: -; V gene: TRBV19; J gene: TRBJ2-5; CDR3 DNA: TGTGCCAGTAGTATAACAGGGGGAGAGACCCAGTACTTC; CDR3 protein: CASSITGGETQYF
D gene: -; clone size: -; V gene: TRBV2; J gene: TRBJ1-3; CDR3 DNA: TGTGCCAGCAACCCCGGACAGCCCGTCTCTGGAAACACCATATATTTT; CDR3 protein: CASNPGQPVSGNTIYF
D gene: -; clone size: -; V gene: TRBV11-3; J gene: TRBJ2-1; CDR3 DNA: TGTGCCAGCAGCTTAGCGGGTACCAACTATGAGCAGTTCTTC; CDR3 protein: CASSLAGTNYEQFF
D gene: -; clone size: -; V gene: TRBV10-1; J gene: TRBJ1-3; CDR3 DNA: TGCGCCAGCAGATGCAGGGGATCTGGAAACACCATATATTTT; CDR3 protein: CASRCRGSGNTIYF
D gene: -; clone size: once; V gene: TRBV7-8; J gene: TRBJ1-3; CDR3 DNA: TGTGCCAGCAGCTTTTTTTGGGGGGGGTCAGGAAACACCATATATTTT; CDR3 protein: CASSFFWGGSGNTIYF